Listed below are T cell receptor beta chains from one sample, sequenced in a study of shared clonotypes between healthy human individuals. Here immunoSEQ multiplex PCR was the method, and the copy in TCRdb shows in-frame clones only, minus some. The table shows approximately 1,000,000 clones, with 70% to 85% occurring only once. The specimen was memory CD4+ T cells from PBMCs. The receptors were gathered from a man aged 18 to 30 in good health. Some clones in this sample may be carry-over from other donors' samples. Each CDR3 is given with its conserved first and last residue. The D gene is left open where the match is weak. The size field is filled for only some rows; it gives once, few, many or a size class.

v_gene: TRBV10-2; d_gene: TRBD1; abundance: many; j_gene: TRBJ1-1; CDR3nt: TGCGCCAGCGGGGGGACAGTCCGCACTGAAGCTTTCTTT; CDR3aa: CASGGTVRTEAFF
v_gene: TRBV11-1; d_gene: NA; abundance: NA; j_gene: TRBJ2-7; CDR3nt: TGTGCCAGCAGCTTTTCCGTCGGATACTCCTACGAGCAGTACTTC; CDR3aa: CASSFSVGYSYEQYF
v_gene: TRBV12-5; d_gene: NA; abundance: few; j_gene: TRBJ2-2; CDR3nt: TGTGCTAGTGGTTTGGAACAAGCCGGGGAGCTGTTTTTT; CDR3aa: CASGLEQAGELFF
v_gene: TRBV10-3; d_gene: NA; abundance: once; j_gene: TRBJ1-1; CDR3nt: TGTGCCATCAGGGACCCAGGGGATAACACTGAAGCTTTCTTT; CDR3aa: CAIRDPGDNTEAFF
v_gene: TRBV28; d_gene: NA; abundance: NA; j_gene: TRBJ1-1; CDR3nt: TGTGCCAGCCGCAGGACCAGGGGTGTGGCTGAAGCTTTCTTT; CDR3aa: CASRRTRGVAEAFF
v_gene: TRBV5-1; d_gene: TRBD2; abundance: NA; j_gene: TRBJ2-3; CDR3nt: TGCGCCAGCAGCGGGGGACTAGCGGGTTTCACAGATACGCAGTATTTT; CDR3aa: CASSGGLAGFTDTQYF
v_gene: TRBV2; d_gene: TRBD2; abundance: NA; j_gene: TRBJ2-3; CDR3nt: TGTGCCAGCAGTGAACCCAGCGGGAGGGCCACAGATACGCAGTATTTT; CDR3aa: CASSEPSGRATDTQYF
v_gene: TRBV27; d_gene: NA; abundance: once; j_gene: TRBJ2-1; CDR3nt: TGTGCCAGCAGTTTAGGATGGGGGCGGGGTAGCTCCTACAATGAGCAGTTCTTC; CDR3aa: CASSLGWGRGSSYNEQFF
v_gene: TRBV15; d_gene: NA; abundance: NA; j_gene: TRBJ2-7; CDR3nt: TGTGCCACCAGCAGAGATCTCACAGGGCCCTACGAGCAGTACTTC; CDR3aa: CATSRDLTGPYEQYF
v_gene: TRBV6-4; d_gene: TRBD1; abundance: NA; j_gene: TRBJ1-5; CDR3nt: TGTGCCAGCACCCCGGGACAGAAATTCTCCAATCAGCCCCAGCATTTT; CDR3aa: CASTPGQKFSNQPQHF
v_gene: TRBV7-9; d_gene: NA; abundance: NA; j_gene: TRBJ2-6; CDR3nt: TGTGCCAGCAGCTCTCAATCTGGGGCCAACGTCCTGACTTTC; CDR3aa: CASSSQSGANVLTF
v_gene: TRBV4-3; d_gene: NA; abundance: NA; j_gene: TRBJ2-5; CDR3nt: TGCGCCAGCAGCCCGACTAGTGGTGAAGAGACCCAGTACTTC; CDR3aa: CASSPTSGEETQYF
v_gene: TRBV4-1; d_gene: NA; abundance: NA; j_gene: TRBJ2-1; CDR3nt: TGCGCCAGCAGCCAAGATCCCTTTGGAGAGCAGTTCTTC; CDR3aa: CASSQDPFGEQFF
v_gene: TRBV18; d_gene: TRBD1; abundance: NA; j_gene: TRBJ1-1; CDR3nt: TGTGCCAGCTCACCGGGACAGGGGGCGAACACTGAAGCTTTCTTT; CDR3aa: CASSPGQGANTEAFF